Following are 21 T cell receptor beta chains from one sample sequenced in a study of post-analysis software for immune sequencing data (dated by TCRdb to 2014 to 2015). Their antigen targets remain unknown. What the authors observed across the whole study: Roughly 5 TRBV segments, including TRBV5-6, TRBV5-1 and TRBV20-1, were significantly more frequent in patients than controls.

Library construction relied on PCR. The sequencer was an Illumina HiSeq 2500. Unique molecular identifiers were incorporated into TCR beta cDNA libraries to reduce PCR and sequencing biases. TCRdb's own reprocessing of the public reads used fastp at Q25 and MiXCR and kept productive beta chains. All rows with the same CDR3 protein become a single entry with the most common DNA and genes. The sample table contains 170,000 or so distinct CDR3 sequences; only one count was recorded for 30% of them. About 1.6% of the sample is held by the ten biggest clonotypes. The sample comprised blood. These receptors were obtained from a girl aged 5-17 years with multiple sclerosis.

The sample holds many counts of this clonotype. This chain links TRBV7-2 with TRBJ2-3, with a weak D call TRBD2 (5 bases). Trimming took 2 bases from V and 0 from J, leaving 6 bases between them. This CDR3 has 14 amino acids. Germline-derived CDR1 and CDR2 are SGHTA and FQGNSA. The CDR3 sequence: CASSLWTSTDTQYF. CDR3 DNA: TGTGCCAGCAGCTTATGGACTAGCACAGATACGCAGTATTTT. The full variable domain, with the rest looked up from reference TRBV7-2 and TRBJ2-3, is GAGVSQSPSNKVTEKGKDVELRCDPISGHTALYWYRQSLGQGLEFLIYFQGNSAPDKSGLPSDRFSAERTGGSVSTLTIQRTQQEDSAVYLCASSLWTSTDTQYFGPGTRLTVL.

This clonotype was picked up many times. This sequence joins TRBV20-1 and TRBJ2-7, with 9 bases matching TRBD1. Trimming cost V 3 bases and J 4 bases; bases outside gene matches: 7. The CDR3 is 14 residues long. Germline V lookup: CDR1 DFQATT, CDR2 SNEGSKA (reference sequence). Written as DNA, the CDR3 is TGCAGTGCTAGGGGACAGGGTAATTTGTACGAGCAGTACTTC. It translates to CSARGQGNLYEQYF.

The CDR3 region has the DNA TGTGCCAGCAGCCGAGGAGGGAAGTATACGCAGTATTTT. Amino acids: CASSRGGKYTQYF. The chain is built from TRBV3-1 and TRBJ2-3; D perhaps matches TRBD2 (6 bases). V was cut by 4 bases and J by 7 bases, with 12 bases left in between. CDR1 and CDR2 (germline): LGHDT, YNNKEL (reference sequence). This CDR3 comprises 13 residues.

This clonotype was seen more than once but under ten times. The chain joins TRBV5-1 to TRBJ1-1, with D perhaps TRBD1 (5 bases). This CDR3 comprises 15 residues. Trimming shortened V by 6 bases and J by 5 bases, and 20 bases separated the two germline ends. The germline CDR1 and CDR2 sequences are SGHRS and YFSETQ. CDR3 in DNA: TGCGCCAGCACCGGCCCCACACGGGGGGTGACTGAAGCTTTCTTT. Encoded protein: CASTGPTRGVTEAFF.

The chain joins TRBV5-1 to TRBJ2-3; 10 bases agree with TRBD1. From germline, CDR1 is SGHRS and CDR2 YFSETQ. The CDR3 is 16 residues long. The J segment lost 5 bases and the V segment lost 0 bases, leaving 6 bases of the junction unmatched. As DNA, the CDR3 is TGCGCCAGCAGCTTGGAGCGGGGACAGGGGAGAGATACGCAGTATTTT. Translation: CASSLERGQGRDTQYF.

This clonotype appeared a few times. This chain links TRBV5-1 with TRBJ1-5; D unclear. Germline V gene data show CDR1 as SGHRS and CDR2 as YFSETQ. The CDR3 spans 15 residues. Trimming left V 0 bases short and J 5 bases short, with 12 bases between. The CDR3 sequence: CASSLEAGGHQPQHF. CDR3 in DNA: TGCGCCAGCAGCTTGGAGGCCGGCGGGCATCAGCCCCAGCATTTT.

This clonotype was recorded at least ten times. The CDR3 DNA sequence: TGTGCCAGCAGCGTCGTCGATACGGATACGCAGTATTTT. Encoded protein: CASSVVDTDTQYF. The chain combines TRBV9 with TRBJ2-3, with unresolved D. Germline-derived CDR1 and CDR2 are SGDLS and YYNGEE. Trimming left V 2 bases short and J 6 bases short, with 10 bases between. This CDR3 is 13 amino acids long.

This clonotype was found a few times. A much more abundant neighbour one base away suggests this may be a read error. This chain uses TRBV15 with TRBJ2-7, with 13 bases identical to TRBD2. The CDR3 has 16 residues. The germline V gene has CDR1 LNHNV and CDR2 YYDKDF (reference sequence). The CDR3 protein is CTTSRGIGLAGAEQYF. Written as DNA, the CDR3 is TGTACCACCAGCAGAGGGATAGGACTAGCGGGAGCCGAGCAGTACTTC.

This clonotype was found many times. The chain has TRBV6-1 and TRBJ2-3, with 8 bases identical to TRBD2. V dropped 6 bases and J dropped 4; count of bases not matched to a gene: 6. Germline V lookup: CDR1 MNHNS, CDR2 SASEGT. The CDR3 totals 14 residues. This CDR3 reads CASRQTSVADTQYF. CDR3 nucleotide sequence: TGTGCCAGCAGACAGACTAGCGTGGCAGATACGCAGTATTTT.

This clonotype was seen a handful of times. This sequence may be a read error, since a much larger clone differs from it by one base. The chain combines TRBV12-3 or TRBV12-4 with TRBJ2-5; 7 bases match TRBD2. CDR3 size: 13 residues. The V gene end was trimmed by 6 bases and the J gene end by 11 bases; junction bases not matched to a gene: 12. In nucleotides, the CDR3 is TGTGCCAGCAGAGCCTTAAGCGGGGCGTCGCAGTACTTC. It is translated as CASRALSGASQYF.

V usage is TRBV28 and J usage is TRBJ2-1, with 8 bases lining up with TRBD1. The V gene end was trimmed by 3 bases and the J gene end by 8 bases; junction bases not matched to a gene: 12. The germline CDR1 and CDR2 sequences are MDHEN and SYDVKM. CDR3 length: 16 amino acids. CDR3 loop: CASSLGPGRGLYEQFF. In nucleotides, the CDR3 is TGTGCCAGCAGTTTGGGCCCGGGCAGGGGGCTGTATGAGCAGTTCTTC.

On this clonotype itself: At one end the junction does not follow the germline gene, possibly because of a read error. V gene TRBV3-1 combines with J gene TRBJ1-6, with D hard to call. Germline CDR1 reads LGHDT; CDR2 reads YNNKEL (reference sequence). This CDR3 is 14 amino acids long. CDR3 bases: TGTGCCCGCAGCCCACCGGGAGAAGGATCACCCCTCCACTTT. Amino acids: CARSPPGEGSPLHF.

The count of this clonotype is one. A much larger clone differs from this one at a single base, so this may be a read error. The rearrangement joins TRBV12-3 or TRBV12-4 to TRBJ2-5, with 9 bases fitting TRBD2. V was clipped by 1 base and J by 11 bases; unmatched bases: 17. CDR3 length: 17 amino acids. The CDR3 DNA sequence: TGTGCCAGCAGTTTAGTGGCCTTAGCGGGAGTTGTAAATGAGCAGTACTTC. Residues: CASSLVALAGVVNEQYF.

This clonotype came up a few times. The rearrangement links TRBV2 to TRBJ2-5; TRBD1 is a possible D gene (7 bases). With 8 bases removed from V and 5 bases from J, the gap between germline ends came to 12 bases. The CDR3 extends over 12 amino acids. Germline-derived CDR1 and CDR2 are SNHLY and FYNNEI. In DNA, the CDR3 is TGTGCCAGCGTAGGAGGGGGCGAGACCCAGTACTTC. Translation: CASVGGGETQYF.

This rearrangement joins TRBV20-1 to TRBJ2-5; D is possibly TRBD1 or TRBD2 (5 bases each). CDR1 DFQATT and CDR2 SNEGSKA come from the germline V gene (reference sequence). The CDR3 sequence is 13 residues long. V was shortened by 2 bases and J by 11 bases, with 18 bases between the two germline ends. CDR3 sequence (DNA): TGCAGTGCTAGATGGGACCCGCTAAATGAGCAGTACTTC. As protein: CSARWDPLNEQYF.

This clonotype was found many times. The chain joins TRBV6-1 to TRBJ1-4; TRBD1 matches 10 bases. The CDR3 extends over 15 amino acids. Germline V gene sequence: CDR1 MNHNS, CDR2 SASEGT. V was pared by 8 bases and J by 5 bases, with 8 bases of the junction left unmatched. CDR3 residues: CASRRDRGRNEKLFF. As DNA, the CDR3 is TGTGCCAGCCGACGGGACAGGGGACGGAATGAAAAACTGTTTTTT.

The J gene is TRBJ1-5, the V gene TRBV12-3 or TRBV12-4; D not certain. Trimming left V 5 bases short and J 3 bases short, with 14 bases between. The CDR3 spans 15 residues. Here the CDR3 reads CASSVLADLNQPQHF. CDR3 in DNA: TGTGCCAGCAGTGTTCTGGCTGATCTCAATCAGCCCCAGCATTTT.

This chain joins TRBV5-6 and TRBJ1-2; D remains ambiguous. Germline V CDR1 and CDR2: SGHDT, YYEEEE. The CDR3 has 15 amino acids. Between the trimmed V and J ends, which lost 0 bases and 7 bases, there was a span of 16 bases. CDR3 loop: CASSLVSMVRPGYTF. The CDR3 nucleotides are TGTGCCAGCAGCTTGGTCAGCATGGTTCGGCCTGGCTACACCTTC.

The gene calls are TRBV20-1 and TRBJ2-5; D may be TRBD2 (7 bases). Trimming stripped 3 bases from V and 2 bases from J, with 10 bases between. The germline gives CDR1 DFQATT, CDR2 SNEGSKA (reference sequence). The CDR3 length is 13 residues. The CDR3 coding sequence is TGCAGTGCTAGGCGGGGGACACAAGAGACCCAGTACTTC. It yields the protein CSARRGTQETQYF.

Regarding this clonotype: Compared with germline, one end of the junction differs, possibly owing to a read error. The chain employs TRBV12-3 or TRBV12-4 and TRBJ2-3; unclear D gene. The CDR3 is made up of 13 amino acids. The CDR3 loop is CASSLASADAQYF. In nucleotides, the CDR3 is TGTGCCAGCAGTTTAGCATCGGCAGATGCGCAGTATTTT.

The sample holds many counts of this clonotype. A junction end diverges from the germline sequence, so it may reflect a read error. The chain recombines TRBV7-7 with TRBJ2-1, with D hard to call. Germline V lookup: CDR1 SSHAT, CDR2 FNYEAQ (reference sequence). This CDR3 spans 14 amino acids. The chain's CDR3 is CASSLGPDHNEQFF. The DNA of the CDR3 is TGTGCTAGCAGCCTCGGGCCAGACCACAATGAGCAGTTCTTC.